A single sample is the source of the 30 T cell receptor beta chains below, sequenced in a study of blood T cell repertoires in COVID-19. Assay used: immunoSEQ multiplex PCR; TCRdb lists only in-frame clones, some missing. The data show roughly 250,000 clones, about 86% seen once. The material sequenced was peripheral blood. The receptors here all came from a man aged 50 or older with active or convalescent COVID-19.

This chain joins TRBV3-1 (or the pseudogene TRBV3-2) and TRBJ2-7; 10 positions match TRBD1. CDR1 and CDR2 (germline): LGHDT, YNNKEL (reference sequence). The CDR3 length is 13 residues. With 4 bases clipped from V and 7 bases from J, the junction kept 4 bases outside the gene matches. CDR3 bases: TGTGCCAGCAGCCCGGGACAGGGGAGGGAGCAGTACTTC. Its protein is CASSPGQGREQYF.

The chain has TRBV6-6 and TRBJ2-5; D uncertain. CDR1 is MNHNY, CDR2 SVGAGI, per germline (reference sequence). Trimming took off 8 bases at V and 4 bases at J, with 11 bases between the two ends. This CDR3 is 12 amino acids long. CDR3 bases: TGTGCCAGCGGCGGCCTCCCAGAGACCCAGTACTTC. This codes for CASGGLPETQYF.

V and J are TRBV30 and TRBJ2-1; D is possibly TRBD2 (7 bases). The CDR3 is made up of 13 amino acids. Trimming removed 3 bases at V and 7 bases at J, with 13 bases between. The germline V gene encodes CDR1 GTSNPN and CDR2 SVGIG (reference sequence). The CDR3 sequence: CAWSGGPGNEQFF. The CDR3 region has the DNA TGTGCCTGGAGCGGGGGGCCTGGTAATGAGCAGTTCTTC.

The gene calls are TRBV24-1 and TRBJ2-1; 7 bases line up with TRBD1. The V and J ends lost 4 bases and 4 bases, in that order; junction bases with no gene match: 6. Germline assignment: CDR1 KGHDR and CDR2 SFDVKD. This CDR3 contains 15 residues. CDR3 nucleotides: TGTGCCACCAGTGACGGGACAGTAGCTTACAATGAGCAGTTCTTC. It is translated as CATSDGTVAYNEQFF.

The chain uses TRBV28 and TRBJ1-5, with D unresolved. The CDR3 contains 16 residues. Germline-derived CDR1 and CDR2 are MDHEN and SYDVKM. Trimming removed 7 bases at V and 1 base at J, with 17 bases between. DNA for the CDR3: TGTGCCAGCAATGGCCGGGTGACCCGAAGCAATCAGCCCCAGCATTTT. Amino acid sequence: CASNGRVTRSNQPQHF. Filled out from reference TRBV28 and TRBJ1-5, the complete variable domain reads DVKVTQSSRYLVKRTGEKVFLECVQDMDHENMFWYRQDPGLGLRLIYFSYDVKMKEKGDIPEGYSVSREKKERFSLILESASTNQTSMYLCASNGRVTRSNQPQHFGDGTRLSIL.

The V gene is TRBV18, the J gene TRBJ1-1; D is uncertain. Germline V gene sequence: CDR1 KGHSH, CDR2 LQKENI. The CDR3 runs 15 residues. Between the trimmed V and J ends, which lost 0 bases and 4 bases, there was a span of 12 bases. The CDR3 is CASSPPVRGFTEAFF. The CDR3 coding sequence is TGTGCCAGCTCACCACCGGTCAGAGGTTTCACTGAAGCTTTCTTT.

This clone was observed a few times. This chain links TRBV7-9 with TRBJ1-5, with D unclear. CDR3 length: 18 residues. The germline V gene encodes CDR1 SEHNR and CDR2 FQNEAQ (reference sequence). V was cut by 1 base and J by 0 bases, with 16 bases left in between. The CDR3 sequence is CASSLGSGGGYSNQPQHF. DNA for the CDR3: TGTGCCAGCAGCTTAGGATCGGGTGGAGGGTATAGCAATCAGCCCCAGCATTTT.

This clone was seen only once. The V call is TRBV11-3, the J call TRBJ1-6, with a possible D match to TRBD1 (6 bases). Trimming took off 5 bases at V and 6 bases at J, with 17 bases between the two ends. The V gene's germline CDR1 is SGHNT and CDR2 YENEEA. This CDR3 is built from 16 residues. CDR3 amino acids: CASSPPDRDTNSPLHF. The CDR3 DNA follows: TGTGCCAGCAGCCCCCCTGACCGGGACACTAATTCACCCCTCCACTTT.

The CDR3 DNA is TGTGCCAGCAGTTTATATAGGGACAGATCGAATCAGCCCCAGCATTTT. As protein: CASSLYRDRSNQPQHF. The chain couples TRBV28 to TRBJ1-5; 7 bases match TRBD1. CDR3 length: 16 amino acids. From germline, CDR1 is MDHEN and CDR2 SYDVKM. With 1 base clipped from V and 4 bases from J, the junction kept 7 bases outside the gene matches.

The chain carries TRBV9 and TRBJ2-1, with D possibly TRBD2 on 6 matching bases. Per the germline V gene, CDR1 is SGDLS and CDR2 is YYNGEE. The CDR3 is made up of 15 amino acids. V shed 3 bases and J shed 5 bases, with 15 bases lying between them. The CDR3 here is CASSGGTGWDNEQFF. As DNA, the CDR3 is TGTGCCAGCAGCGGAGGGACTGGATGGGACAATGAGCAGTTCTTC.

The CDR3 reads CASSGQLNQPQHF. CDR3 bases: TGTGCCAGCAGCGGACAGCTAAATCAGCCCCAGCATTTT. This chain connects TRBV6-6 to TRBJ1-5; the D gene is possibly TRBD1 (6 bases). Germline loops: CDR1 MNHNY, CDR2 SVGAGI (reference sequence). The V gene lost 6 bases and the J gene lost 4 bases, with 10 bases spanning the gap. The CDR3 length is 13 residues.

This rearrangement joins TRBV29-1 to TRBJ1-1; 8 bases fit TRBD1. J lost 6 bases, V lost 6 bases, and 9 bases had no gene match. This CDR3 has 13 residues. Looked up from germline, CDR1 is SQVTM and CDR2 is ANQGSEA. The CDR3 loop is CSVARDRSAEAFF. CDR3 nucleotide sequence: TGCAGCGTCGCCCGGGACAGGAGCGCTGAAGCTTTCTTT.

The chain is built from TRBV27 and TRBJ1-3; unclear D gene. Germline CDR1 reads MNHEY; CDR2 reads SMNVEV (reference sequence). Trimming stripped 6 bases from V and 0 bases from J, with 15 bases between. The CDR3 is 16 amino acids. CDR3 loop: CASSRLKPTSGNTIYF. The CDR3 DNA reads TGTGCCAGCAGCCGACTTAAGCCGACCTCTGGAAACACCATATATTTT.

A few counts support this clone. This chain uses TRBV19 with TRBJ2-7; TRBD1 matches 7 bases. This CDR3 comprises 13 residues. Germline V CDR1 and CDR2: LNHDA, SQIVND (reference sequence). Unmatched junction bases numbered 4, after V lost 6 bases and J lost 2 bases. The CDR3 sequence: CASSDRATYEQYF. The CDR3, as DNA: TGTGCCAGTAGCGACAGGGCTACCTACGAGCAGTACTTC.

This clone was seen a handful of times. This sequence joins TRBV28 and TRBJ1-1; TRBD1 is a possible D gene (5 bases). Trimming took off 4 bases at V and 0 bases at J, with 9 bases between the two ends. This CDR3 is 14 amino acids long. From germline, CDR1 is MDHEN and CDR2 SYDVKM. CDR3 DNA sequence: TGTGCCAGCAGTTCGACAGCCATGAACACTGAAGCTTTCTTT. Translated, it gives CASSSTAMNTEAFF. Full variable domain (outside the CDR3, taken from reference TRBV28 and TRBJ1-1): DVKVTQSSRYLVKRTGEKVFLECVQDMDHENMFWYRQDPGLGLRLIYFSYDVKMKEKGDIPEGYSVSREKKERFSLILESASTNQTSMYLCASSSTAMNTEAFFGQGTRLTVV.

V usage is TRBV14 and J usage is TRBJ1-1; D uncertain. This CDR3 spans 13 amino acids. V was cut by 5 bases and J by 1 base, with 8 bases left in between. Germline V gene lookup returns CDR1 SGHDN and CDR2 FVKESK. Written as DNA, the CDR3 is TGTGCCAGCAGCGTCTCGTCGAACACTGAAGCTTTCTTT. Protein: CASSVSSNTEAFF.

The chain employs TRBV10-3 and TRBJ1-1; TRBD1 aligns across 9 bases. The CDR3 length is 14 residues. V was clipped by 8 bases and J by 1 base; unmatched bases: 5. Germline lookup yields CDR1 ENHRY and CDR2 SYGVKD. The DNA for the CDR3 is TGTGCCATCGGACAGGGACAGGGGAACACTGAAGCTTTCTTT. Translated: CAIGQGQGNTEAFF.

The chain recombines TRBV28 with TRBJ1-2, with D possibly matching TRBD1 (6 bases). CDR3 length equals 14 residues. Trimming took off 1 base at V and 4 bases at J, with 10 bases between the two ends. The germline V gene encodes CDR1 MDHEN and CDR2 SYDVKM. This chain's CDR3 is CASSLSGGAYGYTF. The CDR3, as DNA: TGTGCCAGCAGTTTATCGGGGGGCGCCTATGGCTACACCTTC.

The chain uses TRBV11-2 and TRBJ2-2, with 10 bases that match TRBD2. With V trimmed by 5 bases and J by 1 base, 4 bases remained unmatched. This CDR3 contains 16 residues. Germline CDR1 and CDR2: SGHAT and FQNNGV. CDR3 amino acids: CASSRGTSENTGELFF. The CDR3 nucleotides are TGTGCCAGCAGCCGAGGGACTAGCGAGAACACCGGGGAGCTGTTTTTT.

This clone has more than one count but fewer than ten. The CDR3, as DNA: TGTGCAACTTCACAGGGGGGTAGCAATCAGCCCCAGCATTTT. It codes for CATSQGGSNQPQHF. The chain has TRBV28 and TRBJ1-5; the match to TRBD1 covers 8 bases. The CDR3 runs to 14 residues. The germline V gene encodes CDR1 MDHEN and CDR2 SYDVKM.

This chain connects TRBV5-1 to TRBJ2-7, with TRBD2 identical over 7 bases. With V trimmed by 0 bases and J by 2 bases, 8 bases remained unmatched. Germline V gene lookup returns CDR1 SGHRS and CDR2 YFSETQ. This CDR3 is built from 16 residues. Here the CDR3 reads CASSLAVASGTYEQYF. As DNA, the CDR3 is TGCGCCAGCAGCTTGGCAGTGGCTAGCGGAACCTACGAGCAGTACTTC.

This CDR3 reads CASSLRGKEKLFF. For the CDR3, the DNA is TGTGCCAGCAGTTTGAGGGGGAAAGAAAAACTGTTTTTT. This chain uses TRBV28 with TRBJ1-4, with a weak D call TRBD1 (6 bases). Trimming stripped 3 bases from V and 8 bases from J, with 10 bases between. This CDR3 region has 13 residues. From germline, CDR1 is MDHEN and CDR2 SYDVKM.

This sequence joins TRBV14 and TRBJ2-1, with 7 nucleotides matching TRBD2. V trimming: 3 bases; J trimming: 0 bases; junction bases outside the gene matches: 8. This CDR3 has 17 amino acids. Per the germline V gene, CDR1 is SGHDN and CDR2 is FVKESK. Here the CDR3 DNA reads TGTGCCAGCAGCCAGCTGTTCGGGGGGAGCTCCTACAATGAGCAGTTCTTC. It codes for CASSQLFGGSSYNEQFF.

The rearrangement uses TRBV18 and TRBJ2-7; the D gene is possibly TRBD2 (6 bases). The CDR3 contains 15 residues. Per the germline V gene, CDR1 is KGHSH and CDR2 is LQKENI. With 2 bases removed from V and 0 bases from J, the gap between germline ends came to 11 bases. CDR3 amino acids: CASSPGGRSSYEQYF. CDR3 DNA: TGTGCCAGCTCACCAGGAGGGAGGAGCTCCTACGAGCAGTACTTC.

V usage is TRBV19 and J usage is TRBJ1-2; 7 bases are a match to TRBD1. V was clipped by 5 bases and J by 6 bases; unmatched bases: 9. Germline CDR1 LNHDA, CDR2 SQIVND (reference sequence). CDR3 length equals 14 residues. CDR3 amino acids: CASSADRDVDGYTF. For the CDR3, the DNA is TGTGCCAGTAGTGCCGACAGGGATGTCGATGGCTACACCTTC.

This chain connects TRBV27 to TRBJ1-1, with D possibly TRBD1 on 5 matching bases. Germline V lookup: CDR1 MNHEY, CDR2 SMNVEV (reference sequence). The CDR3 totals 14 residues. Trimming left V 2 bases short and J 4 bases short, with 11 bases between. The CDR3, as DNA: TGTGCCAGCAGTTTACAGGGCTTGGTCACTGAAGCTTTCTTT. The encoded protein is CASSLQGLVTEAFF.

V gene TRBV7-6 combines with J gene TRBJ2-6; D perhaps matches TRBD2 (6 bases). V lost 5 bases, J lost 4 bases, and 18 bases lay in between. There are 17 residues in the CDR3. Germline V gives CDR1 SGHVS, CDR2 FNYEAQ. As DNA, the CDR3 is TGTGCCAGCAGCCAAGGGCGGGGTTTTGAGGGGGCCAACGTCCTGACTTTC. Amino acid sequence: CASSQGRGFEGANVLTF. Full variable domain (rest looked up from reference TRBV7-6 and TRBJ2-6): GAGVSQSPRYKVTKRGQDVALRCDPISGHVSLYWYRQALGQGPEFLTYFNYEAQQDKSGLPNDRFSAERPEGSISTLTIQRTEQRDSAMYRCASSQGRGFEGANVLTFGAGSRLTVL.

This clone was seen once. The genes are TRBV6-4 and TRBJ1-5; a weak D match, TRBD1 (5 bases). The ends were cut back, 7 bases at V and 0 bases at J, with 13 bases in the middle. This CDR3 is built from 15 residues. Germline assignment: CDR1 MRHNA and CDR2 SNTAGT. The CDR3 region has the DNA TGTGCCAGCACCGCAGGGATCTATAGCAATCAGCCCCAGCATTTT. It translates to CASTAGIYSNQPQHF.

Written as DNA, the CDR3 is TGTGCCAGTACCCTGAGACTACTTAGCACAGATACGCAGTATTTT. It is translated as CASTLRLLSTDTQYF. V and J are TRBV19 and TRBJ2-3; TRBD2 is a possible D gene (5 bases). Germline loops: CDR1 LNHDA, CDR2 SQIVND (reference sequence). The CDR3 is 15 residues long. Deletions cut 7 bases from V and 0 bases from J, with 14 bases between.

CDR3 region: CASSPPSRRSYNEQFF. The CDR3 bases are TGTGCCAGCTCACCACCATCCCGGCGGTCCTACAATGAGCAGTTCTTC. V usage is TRBV18 and J usage is TRBJ2-1; no definite D call. This CDR3 is 16 amino acids long. V lost 0 bases and J 1 base, leaving 10 bases between the germline ends. Per germline, CDR1 KGHSH and CDR2 LQKENI.